This T cell receptor beta chain was identified in a study of blood T cells in healthy people across ages (dated by TCRdb to between 2014 and 2017). Describing the broader study: In model experiments, roughly one uniquely barcoded TCR beta cDNA molecule per two T cells was captured by template switching. To track age-related changes in TCR beta repertoire diversity, the study relied on deep sequencing normalized with unique cDNA molecular identifiers. The donors were divided into four age groups: young (average around 16 years), middle-aged (about 40), aged (roughly 60) and long-lived (roughly 82). Using the same blood draw, the study looked at two additional independent replicas of 1 million unique cDNA reads for two donors, one aged 18 to 30 and the other aged 80 or older. General findings and caveats noted by the study authors: Compared with the aged group, more naive CD4+ T cells, fewer expanded clones and increased TCR diversity were shown by the long-lived group, suggesting age selection. A strong correlation was found between observed TCR beta diversity and the percentage of naive T cells measured by flow cytometry. Since profiling was done on bulk unsorted PBMCs, naive and antigen-experienced compartments could not be conclusively compared. Observed TCR beta diversity per million T cells fell roughly linearly with age, and a significant reduction was already apparent by age roughly 40. Estimates of total diversity based on one million sequenced T cells were regarded as lower bounds and as underestimates. Donor CMV infection status was unknown, potentially confounding age-related changes in expanded clonotypes.

The donors were some 36 Caucasian individuals from Russia, aged roughly 6 to 100 years, who were systemically healthy. Around 10 milliliters of peripheral blood were drawn from each donor into EDTA-treated Vacutainer tubes. Ficoll-Paque density-gradient centrifugation was used to isolate PBMCs, with at least 6 million obtained per sample. Trizol reagent was used to extract total RNA from the PBMCs, yielding at least 5 micrograms per sample. The percentages of naive CD45RAhigh/CD27high T cells were determined by flow cytometry on a PBMC aliquot from every donor. From cysteine to phenylalanine, the CDR3 is 16 amino acids long. Of the read, only the CDR3 DNA is kept; its 48 bases are in frame from base 1. Ends trimmed: V by 6 bases, J by 1 base; bases unmatched to a gene: 12. The CDR1 and CDR2 encoded by the germline V gene are SNHLY and FYNNEI. This clonotype was seen only once. This receptor's antigen is unknown. No base quality information exists; no much larger clone differs at one position.

Library preparation employed 5' RACE. Sequencing used an Illumina HiSeq 2500. A second about 7 to 12 cycle PCR used a sample-barcoded 5' primer and a J-beta primer mix. A template-switch 5' adaptor carrying 12 random nucleotides introduced a unique molecular identifier onto each TCR beta cDNA molecule. At least 3 million CDR3-containing paired-end reads were obtained from each sample. First-strand cDNA was synthesized from all RNA with the Mint cDNA synthesis kit, primed by a TRBC-specific oligonucleotide. All cDNA was treated with uracil-DNA glycosylase and then went through a first 18-cycle PCR with the universal primers M1SS and BC2_uni_R. As for the original processing: Normalization of each sample was performed by random selection of 1 million high-quality reads, each carrying a distinct molecular identifier. Reads with shared molecular identifiers were discarded instead of being binned into consensus sequences. MiTCR, with a Q25 quality threshold and the strictest error-elimination algorithm, was used for CDR3 identification, clonotype clustering and error correction. A nonparametric unseen species model with Euler transformation was used to estimate lower-bound total TCR beta diversity. TCRdb's own reprocessing of the public reads used fastp at Q25 and MiXCR and kept productive beta chains. A single entry per CDR3 protein holds the most common genes and DNA from its merged rows. The V and J calls and clone size are TCRdb's, not the authors'. Here the sample has 750,000 to 850,000 distinct CDR3 sequences; around 25% occur a single time. Roughly 3.8% of the sample is in the top ten clones.

Another study also made use of these data, one on T cells of mothers and their children. From the second report: The donors were nine systemically healthy Caucasian individuals, made up of three mothers and their six children. cDNA synthesis consumed the entire amount of extracted RNA, loaded at about 1.5 ug RNA in each 15 ul reaction. Sample barcodes and 2-4 random nucleotides were added via the M1S primer in the second PCR. More than 8 million TCR beta CDR3 reads were obtained from each mother, and several million reads were obtained from each child. TCR recombination output is similarly shaped by thymic selection in related and unrelated pairs, with a minor effect exerted by inherited differences. Normalized repertoire overlap was always found to be slightly, but never significantly, higher in related mother-child pairs than in unrelated mother-child pairs. No persistent microchimeric T cell clones were found, with a detection sensitivity of around 100 clones per million clonotypes. In the study, deep NGS was used to compare the TCR beta repertoires of mothers and children, and features distinguishing related mother-child pairs from unrelated individuals were sought. Mothers averaged roughly 36 +/- 4 years of age and children averaged roughly 11 +/- 4 years. Libraries were sequenced on Illumina HiSeq 2000 with 100+100 nt paired-end reads after adapter ligation with NEBNext reagents. Mother and child libraries were prepared a month apart and sequenced in separate runs to prevent cross-contamination. For each donor, between roughly 500,000 and 2,200,000 distinct TCR beta clonotypes were identified. Naive TCR beta clonotypes were estimated from low-frequency clonotypes matched to each donor's FACS-determined naive share, without sorting.

This chain joins TRBV2 to TRBJ2-7, with 7 middle bases fitting TRBD1. Source material: blood. This clonotype originated in a boy aged 5-17 years in good health. The CDR3 region reads CASRDPTGTLSYEQYF. The DNA reads TGTGCCAGCAGGGACCCGACAGGGACACTATCCTACGAGCAGTACTTC.